This T cell receptor beta chain was sequenced for a study of CD8 T cells in ankylosing spondylitis. There are 15 residues in the CDR3. The junction had 6 bases not matched to a gene; V was cut back by 1 base and J by 6 bases. CDR1 is SGHTA and CDR2 is FQGNSA in the germline V gene. TCRdb analysed the 5' RACE reads with MiXCR anew, one entry per CDR3 protein. The table records some 250,000 distinct CDR3 sequences, approximately 9% of them present only once. The table lists this clonotype with a few counts. The material sequenced was blood, either unsorted or a sorted T cell fraction (not recorded which). This TCR was sampled from a male donor with ankylosing spondylitis or in good health (not recorded which). The V call is TRBV7-2, the J call TRBJ2-3, with 8 bases fitting TRBD2. The CDR3 protein is CASSLVKAGADTQYF. DNA for the CDR3: TGTGCCAGCAGCTTAGTCAAAGCGGGAGCGGATACGCAGTATTTT.